This T cell receptor (beta chain) was captured in a study of T cells in Graves' hyperthyroidism and ophthalmopathy. Study-wide findings and caveats: The model anticipated ophthalmopathy a median about six months pre-onset.

Amplified regions were TCR beta CDR3 sequences from RNA transcripts. The TCR CDR3 was amplified in a first-round RT-PCR using the HTBI primer set. TCRdb reprocessed the multiplex PCR reads with MiXCR, giving one entry per CDR3 protein. The sample lists about 380,000 distinct CDR3 sequences; roughly 12% were seen once. In the case of this clonotype: Its antigen is unidentified.

Those with hyperthyroidism were 18 to 65 years old, newly diagnosed, and ill for under 2 months. Thyroid ultrasound, orbital computed tomography, clinical symptoms, and serum thyroxine and TRAb underpinned diagnoses. The germline CDR1 and CDR2 sequences are LNHDA and SQIVND (reference sequence). The CDR3 consists of 13 residues. V lost 5 bases and J 5 bases, leaving 12 bases between the germline ends. This receptor was taken from a man in his thirties or forties with Graves' hyperthyroidism that later progressed to Graves' ophthalmopathy. Sequencing used blood. This chain links TRBV19 with TRBJ2-5; D perhaps matches TRBD2 (5 bases). CDR3 protein: CASSRRRVETQYF. For the CDR3, the DNA is TGTGCCAGTAGTCGGCGGCGGGTGGAGACCCAGTACTTC.